The next 5 T cell receptor beta chains were all read from a single sample in a study of blood T cell repertoires in COVID-19. Sequencing used immunoSEQ multiplex PCR; TCRdb keeps in-frame clones, though not all of them. The sample records about 150,000 clones, approximately 86% being singletons. Input material: PBMCs or T cells enriched from blood (not recorded which). The receptors shown here come from a woman aged 40 to 55 who had recovered from COVID-19.

The genes are TRBV6-1 and TRBJ1-5; D unclear. The germline gives CDR1 MNHNS, CDR2 SASEGT. V lost 1 base and J 0 bases, leaving 13 bases between the germline ends. The CDR3 sequence is 17 residues long. The CDR3 spells CASSEGRTRLSNQPQHF. CDR3 nucleotides: TGTGCCAGCAGTGAAGGGAGGACCCGGCTTAGCAATCAGCCCCAGCATTTT.

This rearrangement joins TRBV18 to TRBJ2-1, with TRBD1 identical over 10 bases. J lost 6 bases, V lost 2 bases, and 4 bases had no gene match. In germline, CDR1 is KGHSH, CDR2 LQKENI. This CDR3 region has 15 residues. CDR3: CASSPVGQGTNEQFF. CDR3 nucleotides: TGTGCCAGCTCACCAGTGGGACAGGGGACCAATGAGCAGTTCTTC. The full variable domain, with the rest looked up from reference TRBV18 and TRBJ2-1, is NAGVMQNPRHLVRRRGQEARLRCSPMKGHSHVYWYRQLPEEGLKFMVYLQKENIIDESGMPKERFSAEFPKEGPSILRIQQVVRGDSAAYFCASSPVGQGTNEQFFGPGTRLTVL.

The chain combines TRBV4-1 with TRBJ2-3; 7 bases align to TRBD2. Germline CDR1 is MGHRA and CDR2 is YSYEKL. The V and J ends lost 0 bases and 1 base, in that order; junction bases with no gene match: 4. CDR3 length equals 16 residues. The CDR3 region is CASSQEARGGTDTQYF. The CDR3 region has the DNA TGCGCCAGCAGCCAAGAAGCCCGGGGGGGCACAGATACGCAGTATTTT.

The genes are TRBV2 and TRBJ2-2; 7 positions agree with TRBD1. V trimming: 8 bases; J trimming: 9 bases; junction bases outside the gene matches: 6. Looked up from germline, CDR1 is SNHLY and CDR2 is FYNNEI. This CDR3 is built from 12 residues. CDR3 residues: CASGNRGRELFF. Here the CDR3 DNA reads TGTGCCAGCGGAAACAGGGGCCGGGAGCTGTTTTTT.

The CDR3 sequence: CASSPTDTEAFF. The DNA for the CDR3 is TGTGCCAGCAGCCCAACAGACACTGAAGCTTTCTTT. The chain employs TRBV7-9 and TRBJ1-1, with D uncertain. The V gene's germline CDR1 is SEHNR and CDR2 FQNEAQ (reference sequence). The germline V and J ends were trimmed by 5 bases and 3 bases, with 7 bases remaining between them. The CDR3 is 12 amino acids.